This T cell receptor beta chain was recovered during a study of response to subunit inactivated influenza vaccine. Overall study results and limits: The authors put forward the suggestion that each seasonal influenza vaccination may bring in only a limited number of new T cells.

TCRdb re-analysed the RT-PCR reads in MiXCR, keeping a single row per CDR3 protein. The sample carries about 620,000 distinct CDR3 sequences, around 10% recorded once. The table lists this clonotype with a few counts. Its target is not known. Per germline, CDR1 MGHRA and CDR2 YSYEKL. V was cut by 4 bases and J by 0 bases, with 13 bases left in between. The CDR3 has 15 amino acids. These same data were also listed under a study on T cells expressing NK-cell markers. That work states: For TCR beta, cDNA was produced by 5'RACE template switching with UMIs. Repertoires of TCR beta were obtained from T cells sorted as CD3+CD56+NKG2C+, CD3+CD56+NKG2C- and CD3+CD56-NKG2C+. Serological testing identified seven of the eight sequenced donors as HCMV-seropositive and one as seronegative. Of the CD8+ T cells in about 6 donors, roughly 1.0-7.5% belonged to dominant NKG2C+ clonotypes.

The sequence was collected from a man in his forties or fifties who received an inactivated influenza vaccine. This chain connects TRBV4-1 to TRBJ2-7, with TRBD2 as a possible D gene (6 bases). This specimen was PBMCs from blood, taken on the day of vaccination. The CDR3 spells CASSLSGQSSYEQYF. CDR3 in DNA: TGCGCCAGCAGCCTTAGCGGTCAGAGCTCCTACGAGCAGTACTTC.